This T cell receptor beta chain was recovered during a study of cytomegalovirus exposure and HLA in healthy donors. Overall study findings and caveats: Previous analysis showed most TCR beta V segments were productive about 90% or about 30% of the time. One variant, a missense change in DCLRE1C, was linked in a later analysis to TCR beta V- and J-gene trimming. When analyzed later, the rates of TCR association showed variation by HLA locus, with DRB1 the most and HLA-C the fewest. Several top significant clusters appeared, in a later analysis, to be linked to common viral pathogens.

Primers included in the PCR were 60 Vbeta and 13 Jbeta primers. Repertoires were generated with immunoSEQ multiplex PCR, while TCRdb's copy carries only in-frame clones and drops some. The repertoire includes about 220,000 clones, roughly 82% of them detected once, and roughly 5% sits in the top ten. As concerns this clone: Antigen: not known.

V shed 0 bases and J 10 bases; nucleotides not matched to a gene: 3. Germline CDR1 reads GTSNPN; CDR2 reads SVGIG (reference sequence). This CDR3 is built from 12 residues. The sequence came from a woman aged 40 to 49 in good health and CMV-seropositive. The sequencing input was PBMCs. This chain uses TRBV30 with TRBJ2-1; the match to TRBD1 covers 7 bases. In nucleotides, the CDR3 is TGTGCCTGGAGTGTAGTGGGACAGGAGCAGTTCTTC. This translates into CAWSVVGQEQFF.